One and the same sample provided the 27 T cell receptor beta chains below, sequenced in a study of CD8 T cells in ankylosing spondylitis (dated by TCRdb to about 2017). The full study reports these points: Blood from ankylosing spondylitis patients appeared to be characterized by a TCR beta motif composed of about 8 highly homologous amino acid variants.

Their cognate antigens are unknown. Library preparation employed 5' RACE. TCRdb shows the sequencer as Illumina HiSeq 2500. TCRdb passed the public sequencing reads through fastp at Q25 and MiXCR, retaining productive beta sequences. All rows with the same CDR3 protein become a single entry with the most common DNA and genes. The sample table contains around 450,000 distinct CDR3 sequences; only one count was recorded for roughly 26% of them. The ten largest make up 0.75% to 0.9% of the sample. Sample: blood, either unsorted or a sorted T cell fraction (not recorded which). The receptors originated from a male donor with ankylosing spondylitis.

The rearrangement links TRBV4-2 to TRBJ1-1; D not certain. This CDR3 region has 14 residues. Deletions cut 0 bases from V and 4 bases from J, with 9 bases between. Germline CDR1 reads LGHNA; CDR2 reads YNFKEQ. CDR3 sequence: CASSQEAEITEAFF. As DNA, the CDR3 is TGTGCCAGCAGCCAAGAGGCGGAAATCACTGAAGCTTTCTTT.

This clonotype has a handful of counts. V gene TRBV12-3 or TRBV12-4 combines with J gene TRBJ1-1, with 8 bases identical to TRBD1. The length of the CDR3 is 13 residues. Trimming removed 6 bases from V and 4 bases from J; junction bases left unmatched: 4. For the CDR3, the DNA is TGTGCCAGCAGGATTACAGGGGGCACTGAAGCTTTCTTT. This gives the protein CASRITGGTEAFF.

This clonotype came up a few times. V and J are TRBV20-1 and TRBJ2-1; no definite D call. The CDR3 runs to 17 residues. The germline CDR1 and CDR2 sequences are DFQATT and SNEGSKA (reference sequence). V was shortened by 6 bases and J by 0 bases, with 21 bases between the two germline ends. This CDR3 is CSAMDGSTSSSYNEQFF. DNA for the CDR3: TGCAGTGCCATGGATGGTAGTACCTCGAGCTCCTACAATGAGCAGTTCTTC.

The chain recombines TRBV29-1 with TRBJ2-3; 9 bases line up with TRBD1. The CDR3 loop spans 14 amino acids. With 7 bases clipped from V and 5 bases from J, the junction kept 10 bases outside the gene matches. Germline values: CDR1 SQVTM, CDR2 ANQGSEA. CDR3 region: CSAQTGGAGDTQYF. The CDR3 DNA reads TGCAGCGCTCAAACAGGGGGCGCGGGAGATACGCAGTATTTT.

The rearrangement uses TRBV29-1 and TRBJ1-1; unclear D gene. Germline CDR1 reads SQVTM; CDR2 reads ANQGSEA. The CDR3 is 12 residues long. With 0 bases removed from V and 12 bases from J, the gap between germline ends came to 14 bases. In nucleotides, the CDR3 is TGCAGCGTTGAAGATCAGACTCCCACGTCTTTCTTT. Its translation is CSVEDQTPTSFF.

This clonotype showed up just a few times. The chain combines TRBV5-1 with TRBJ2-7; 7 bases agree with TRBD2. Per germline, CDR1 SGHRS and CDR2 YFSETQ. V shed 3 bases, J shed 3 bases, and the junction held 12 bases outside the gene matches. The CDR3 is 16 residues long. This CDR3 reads CASSSSRPAGSYEQYF. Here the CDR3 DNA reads TGCGCCAGCAGCTCATCACGGCCAGCGGGGAGCTACGAGCAGTACTTC.

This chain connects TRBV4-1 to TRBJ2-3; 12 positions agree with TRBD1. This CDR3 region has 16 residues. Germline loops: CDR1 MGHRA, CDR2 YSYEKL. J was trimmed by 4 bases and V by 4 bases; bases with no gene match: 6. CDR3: CASSPRDRGLSDTQYF. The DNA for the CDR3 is TGCGCCAGCAGCCCCCGGGACAGGGGGCTTTCAGATACGCAGTATTTT.

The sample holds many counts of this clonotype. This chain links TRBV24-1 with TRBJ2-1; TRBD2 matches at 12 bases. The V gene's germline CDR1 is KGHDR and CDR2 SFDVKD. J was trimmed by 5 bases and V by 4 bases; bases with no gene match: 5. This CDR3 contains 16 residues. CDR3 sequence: CATSDRLAGADNEQFF. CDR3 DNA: TGTGCCACCAGTGACCGACTAGCGGGAGCCGACAATGAGCAGTTCTTC.

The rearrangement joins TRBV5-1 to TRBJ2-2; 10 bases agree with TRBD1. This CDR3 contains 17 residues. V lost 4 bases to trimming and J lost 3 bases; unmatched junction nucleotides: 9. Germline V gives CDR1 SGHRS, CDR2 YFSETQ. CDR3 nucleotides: TGCGCCAGCAGCGGCGAGGACAGGGGGACCTACACCGGGGAGCTGTTTTTT. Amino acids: CASSGEDRGTYTGELFF.

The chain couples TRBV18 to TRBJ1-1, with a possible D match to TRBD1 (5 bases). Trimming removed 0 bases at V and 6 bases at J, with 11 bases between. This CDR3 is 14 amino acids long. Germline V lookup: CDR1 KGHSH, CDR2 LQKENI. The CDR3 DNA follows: TGTGCCAGCTCACCACCGCGGGGCGGGGCTGAAGCTTTCTTT. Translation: CASSPPRGGAEAFF.

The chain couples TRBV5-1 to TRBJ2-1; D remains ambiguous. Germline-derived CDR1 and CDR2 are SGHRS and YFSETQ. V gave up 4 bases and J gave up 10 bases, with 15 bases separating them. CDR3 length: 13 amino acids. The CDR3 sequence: CASSPTLPSEQFF. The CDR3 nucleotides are TGCGCCAGCAGCCCGACACTCCCGAGCGAGCAGTTCTTC. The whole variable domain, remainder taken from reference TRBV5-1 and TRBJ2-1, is KAGVTQTPRYLIKTRGQQVTLSCSPISGHRSVSWYQQTPGQGLQFLFEYFSETQRNKGNFPGRFSGRQFSNSRSEMNVSTLELGDSALYLCASSPTLPSEQFFGPGTRLTVL.

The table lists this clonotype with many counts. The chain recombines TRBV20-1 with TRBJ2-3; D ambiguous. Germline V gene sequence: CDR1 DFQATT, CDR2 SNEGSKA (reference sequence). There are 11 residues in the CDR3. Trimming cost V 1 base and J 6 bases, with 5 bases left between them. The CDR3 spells CSARVGDTQYF. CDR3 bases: TGCAGTGCTAGAGTAGGGGATACGCAGTATTTT.

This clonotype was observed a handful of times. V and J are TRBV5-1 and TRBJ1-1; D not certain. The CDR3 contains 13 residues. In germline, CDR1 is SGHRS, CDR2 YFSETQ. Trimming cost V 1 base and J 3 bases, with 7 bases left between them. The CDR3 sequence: CASSLLGHTEAFF. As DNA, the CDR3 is TGCGCCAGCAGCTTGTTAGGGCACACTGAAGCTTTCTTT.

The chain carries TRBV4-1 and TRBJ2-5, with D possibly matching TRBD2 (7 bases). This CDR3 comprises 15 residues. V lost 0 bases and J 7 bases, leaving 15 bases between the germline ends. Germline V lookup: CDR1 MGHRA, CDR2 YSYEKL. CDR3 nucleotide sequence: TGCGCCAGCAGCCAAGAATCTAGCGGAGGGGGGACCCAGTACTTC. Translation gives CASSQESSGGGTQYF.

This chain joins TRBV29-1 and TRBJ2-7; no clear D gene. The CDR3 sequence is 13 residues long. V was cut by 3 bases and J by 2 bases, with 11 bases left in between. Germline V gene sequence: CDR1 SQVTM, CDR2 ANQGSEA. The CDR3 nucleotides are TGCAGCGTTGACGGCAGTGACCCCTACGAGCAGTACTTC. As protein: CSVDGSDPYEQYF.

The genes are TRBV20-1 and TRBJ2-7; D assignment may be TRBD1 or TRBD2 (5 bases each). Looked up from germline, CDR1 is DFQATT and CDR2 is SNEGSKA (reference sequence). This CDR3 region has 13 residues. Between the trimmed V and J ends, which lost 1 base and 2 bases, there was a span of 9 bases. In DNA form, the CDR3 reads TGCAGTGCTAGAGGGGGCGGGCCCTACGAGCAGTACTTC. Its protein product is CSARGGGPYEQYF.

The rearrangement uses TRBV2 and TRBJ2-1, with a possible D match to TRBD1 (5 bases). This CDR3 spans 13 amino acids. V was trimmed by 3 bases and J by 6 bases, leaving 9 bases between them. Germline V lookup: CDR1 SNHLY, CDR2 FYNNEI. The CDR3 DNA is TGTGCCAGCAGTGAGGGTCAGGGCAATGAGCAGTTCTTC. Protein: CASSEGQGNEQFF. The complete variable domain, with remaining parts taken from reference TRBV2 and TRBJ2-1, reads EPEVTQTPSHQVTQMGQEVILRCVPISNHLYFYWYRQILGQKVEFLVSFYNNEISEKSEIFDDQFSVERPDGSNFTLKIRSTKLEDSAMYFCASSEGQGNEQFFGPGTRLTVL.

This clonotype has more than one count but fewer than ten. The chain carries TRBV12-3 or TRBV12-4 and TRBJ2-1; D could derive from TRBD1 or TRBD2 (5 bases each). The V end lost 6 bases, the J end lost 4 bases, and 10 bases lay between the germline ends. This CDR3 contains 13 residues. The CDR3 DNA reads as TGTGCCAGCAGGGGGGACGGATACAATGAGCAGTTCTTC. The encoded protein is CASRGDGYNEQFF.

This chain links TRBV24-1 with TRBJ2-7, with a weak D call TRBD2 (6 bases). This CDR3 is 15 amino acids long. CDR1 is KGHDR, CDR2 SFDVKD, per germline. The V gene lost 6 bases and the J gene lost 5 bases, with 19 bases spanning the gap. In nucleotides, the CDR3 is TGTGCCACCAGTAAGACCGGACTGACGGGGGACGAGCAGTACGTC. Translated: CATSKTGLTGDEQYV.

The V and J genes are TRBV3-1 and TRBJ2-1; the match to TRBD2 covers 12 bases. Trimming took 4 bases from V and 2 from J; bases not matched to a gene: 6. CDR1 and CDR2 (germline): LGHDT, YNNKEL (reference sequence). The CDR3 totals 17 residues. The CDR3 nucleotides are TGTGCCAGCAGCCCCTTGACTAGCGGGAGCCCCTACAATGAGCAGTTCTTC. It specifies CASSPLTSGSPYNEQFF.

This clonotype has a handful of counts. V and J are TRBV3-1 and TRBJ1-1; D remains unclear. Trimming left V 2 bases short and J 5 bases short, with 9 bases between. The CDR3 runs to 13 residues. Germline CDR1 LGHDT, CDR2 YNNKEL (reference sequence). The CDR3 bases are TGTGCCAGCAGCCAAATCCCGGGGACTGAAGCTTTCTTT. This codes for CASSQIPGTEAFF. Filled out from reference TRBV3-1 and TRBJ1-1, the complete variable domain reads DTAVSQTPKYLVTQMGNDKSIKCEQNLGHDTMYWYKQDSKKFLKIMFSYNNKELIINETVPNRFSPKSPDKAHLNLHINSLELGDSAVYFCASSQIPGTEAFFGQGTRLTVV.

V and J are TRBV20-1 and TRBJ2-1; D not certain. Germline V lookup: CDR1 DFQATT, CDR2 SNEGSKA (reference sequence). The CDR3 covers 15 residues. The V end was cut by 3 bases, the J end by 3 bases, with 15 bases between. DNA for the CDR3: TGCAGTGCTAGTCGCGACGTAGGAATCTACAATGAGCAGTTCTTC. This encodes CSASRDVGIYNEQFF.

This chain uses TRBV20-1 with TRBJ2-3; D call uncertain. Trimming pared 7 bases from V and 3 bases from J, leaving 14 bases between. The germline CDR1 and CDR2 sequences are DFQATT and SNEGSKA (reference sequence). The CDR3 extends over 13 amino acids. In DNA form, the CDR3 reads TGCAGTGGCCTAGGCAGTGAAACAGATACGCAGTATTTT. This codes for CSGLGSETDTQYF.

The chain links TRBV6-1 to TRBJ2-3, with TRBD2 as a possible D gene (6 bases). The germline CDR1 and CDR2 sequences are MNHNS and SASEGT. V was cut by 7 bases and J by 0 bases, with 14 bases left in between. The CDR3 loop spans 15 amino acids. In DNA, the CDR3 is TGTGCCAGCAACGGAGGAGGGGCTAGCACAGATACGCAGTATTTT. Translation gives CASNGGGASTDTQYF.

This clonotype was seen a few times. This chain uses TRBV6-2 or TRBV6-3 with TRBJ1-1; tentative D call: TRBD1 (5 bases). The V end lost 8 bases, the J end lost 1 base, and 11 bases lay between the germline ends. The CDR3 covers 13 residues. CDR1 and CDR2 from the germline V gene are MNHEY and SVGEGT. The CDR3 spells CASGWGENTEAFF. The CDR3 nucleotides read TGTGCCAGCGGTTGGGGGGAGAACACTGAAGCTTTCTTT.

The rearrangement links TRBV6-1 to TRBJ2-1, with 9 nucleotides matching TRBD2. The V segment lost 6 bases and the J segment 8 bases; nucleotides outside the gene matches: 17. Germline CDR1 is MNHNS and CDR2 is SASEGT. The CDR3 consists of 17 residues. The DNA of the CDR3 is TGTGCCAGCAGACCAAACGGGGTTAGCGGGAGATTGGATGAGCAGTTCTTC. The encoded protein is CASRPNGVSGRLDEQFF.

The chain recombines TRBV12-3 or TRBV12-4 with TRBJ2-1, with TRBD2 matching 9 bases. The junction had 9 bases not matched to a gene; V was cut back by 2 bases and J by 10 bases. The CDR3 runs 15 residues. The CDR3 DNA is TGTGCCAGCAGTTTAAGCGGGAGGCCCACTAGGGAGCAGTTCTTC. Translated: CASSLSGRPTREQFF.